These 27 T cell receptor beta chains were all obtained from the same sample, sequenced in a study of T cell responses to AZD1222 COVID-19 vaccine. Measured with immunoSEQ multiplex PCR; TCRdb has only the in-frame clones, and not every one. The sample holds 110,000 or so clones, about 91% seen once. Specimen: peripheral blood, collected 28 days after the second AZD1222 dose. Receptor source: an adult who received the AZD1222 COVID-19 vaccine.

V gene TRBV7-4 combines with J gene TRBJ1-3; D call uncertain. This CDR3 has 17 residues. V was pared by 1 base and J by 0 bases, with 13 bases between. The germline V gene encodes CDR1 SGHVT and CDR2 SQSDAQ. CDR3 in amino acids: CASSLVVGRISGNTIYF. CDR3 sequence (DNA): TGTGCCAGCAGCTTAGTGGTCGGGCGGATCTCTGGAAACACCATATATTTT.

This chain uses TRBV28 with TRBJ1-1, with TRBD1 matching over 9 bases. Germline V gives CDR1 MDHEN, CDR2 SYDVKM. The junction had 3 bases not matched to a gene; V was cut back by 8 bases and J by 5 bases. This CDR3 has 12 residues. The CDR3 nucleotides read TGTGCCAGCGGGACAGGGTGGACTGAAGCTTTCTTT. Its translation is CASGTGWTEAFF.

This clone was recorded once. CDR3 sequence: CASSPQPQGASEKLFF. Here the CDR3 DNA reads TGTGCCAGCTCACCACAACCTCAGGGGGCTAGTGAAAAACTGTTTTTT. This chain connects TRBV18 to TRBJ1-4; 8 positions agree with TRBD1. CDR3 length: 16 amino acids. Unmatched junction bases numbered 8, after V lost 1 base and J lost 7 bases. The germline CDR1 and CDR2 sequences are KGHSH and LQKENI.

The chain recombines TRBV27 with TRBJ1-1, with TRBD1 identical over 7 bases. Germline CDR1 MNHEY, CDR2 SMNVEV (reference sequence). The CDR3 has 14 residues. V dropped 6 bases and J dropped 1; count of bases not matched to a gene: 5. CDR3 in DNA: TGTGCCAGCAGAGGGGCAGGGGGGAACACTGAAGCTTTCTTT. Protein product: CASRGAGGNTEAFF.

The chain has TRBV5-4 and TRBJ1-2; no definite D call. CDR1 and CDR2 from the germline V gene are SGHNT and YYREEE (reference sequence). This CDR3 has 12 amino acids. V was shortened by 0 bases and J by 8 bases, with 8 bases between the two germline ends. The DNA for the CDR3 is TGTGCCAGCAGCTTGGATCTTGGAGGCTACACCTTC. Translation: CASSLDLGGYTF.

The chain links TRBV2 to TRBJ1-3; TRBD1 matches at 7 bases. The germline V gene encodes CDR1 SNHLY and CDR2 FYNNEI. CDR3 size: 19 residues. V was pared by 1 base and J by 0 bases, with 12 bases of the junction left unmatched. CDR3 in amino acids: CASSEVRQGERHSGNTIYF. The CDR3 coding sequence is TGTGCCAGCAGTGAAGTTCGACAGGGTGAGAGACACTCTGGAAACACCATATATTTT.

The V call is TRBV7-2, the J call TRBJ1-1; TRBD1 matches at 7 bases. This CDR3 comprises 14 residues. The V gene end was trimmed by 5 bases and the J gene end by 1 base; junction bases not matched to a gene: 4. Per germline, CDR1 SGHTA and CDR2 FQGNSA. CDR3 DNA sequence: TGTGCCAGCAGCACAAGGACAGGGAACACTGAAGCTTTCTTT. It encodes CASSTRTGNTEAFF.

V usage is TRBV2 and J usage is TRBJ1-5; 9 positions agree with TRBD1. The CDR3 has 14 amino acids. Per the germline V gene, CDR1 is SNHLY and CDR2 is FYNNEI. V gave up 4 bases and J gave up 6 bases; unmatched junction bases: 4. The CDR3 reads CASSGTGEIQPQHF. In nucleotides, the CDR3 is TGTGCCAGCAGTGGGACAGGGGAGATTCAGCCCCAGCATTTT.

The genes are TRBV27 and TRBJ2-3; TRBD2 matches 7 bases. Germline V lookup: CDR1 MNHEY, CDR2 SMNVEV (reference sequence). This CDR3 spans 16 amino acids. With 5 bases clipped from V and 4 bases from J, the junction kept 12 bases outside the gene matches. In DNA form, the CDR3 reads TGTGCCAGCAGTCGGGGGACTACCCCCCCGGCAGATACGCAGTATTTT. Amino acid sequence: CASSRGTTPPADTQYF.

The chain recombines TRBV19 with TRBJ2-7, with D perhaps matching TRBD1 (6 bases). The CDR3 is 13 amino acids. V was trimmed by 4 bases and J by 4 bases, leaving 11 bases between them. The germline CDR1 and CDR2 sequences are LNHDA and SQIVND (reference sequence). The CDR3 nucleotides read TGTGCCAGTAGTAGGCAGGGGAGTTACGAGCAGTACTTC. It specifies CASSRQGSYEQYF.

The V gene is TRBV5-1, the J gene TRBJ2-7; D gene unclear. Deletions cut 0 bases from V and 5 bases from J, with 9 bases between. Germline loops: CDR1 SGHRS, CDR2 YFSETQ. The CDR3 covers 13 residues. The CDR3 DNA reads TGCGCCAGCAGCTTGGAATCGGCAGACGAGCAGTACTTC. It yields the protein CASSLESADEQYF.

The chain couples TRBV19 to TRBJ2-2; D possibly corresponds to TRBD1 (5 bases). Germline CDR1 and CDR2: LNHDA and SQIVND (reference sequence). Between the trimmed V and J ends, which lost 7 bases and 4 bases, there was a span of 19 bases. The CDR3 runs 16 residues. CDR3 in amino acids: CASIRGGQWGTGELFF. CDR3 nucleotide sequence: TGTGCCAGTATTAGGGGTGGTCAGTGGGGCACCGGGGAGCTGTTTTTT.

The chain uses TRBV2 and TRBJ1-2; 11 nucleotides line up with TRBD1. Germline loops: CDR1 SNHLY, CDR2 FYNNEI. This CDR3 contains 17 residues. Losses at the gene ends were 3 bases for V and 4 bases for J; bases not matched to a gene: 10. The chain's CDR3 is CASSENGQGALGYGYTF. The CDR3 coding sequence is TGTGCCAGCAGTGAGAATGGACAGGGGGCTTTGGGCTATGGCTACACCTTC.

The chain links TRBV10-3 to TRBJ1-1; possible D gene TRBD1, 5 bases. This CDR3 spans 15 amino acids. V was clipped by 3 bases and J by 0 bases, with 11 bases between them. CDR1 ENHRY and CDR2 SYGVKD come from the germline V gene. The CDR3: CAISDPGTMNTEAFF. CDR3 nucleotide sequence: TGTGCCATCAGTGATCCCGGGACTATGAACACTGAAGCTTTCTTT.

V usage is TRBV5-6 and J usage is TRBJ2-7, with D possibly being TRBD1 (6 bases). Deletions cut 0 bases from V and 4 bases from J, with 8 bases between. The CDR3 is 13 residues long. Germline CDR1 and CDR2: SGHDT and YYEEEE. The CDR3 is CASSLVGGYEQYF. The CDR3 nucleotides are TGTGCCAGCAGCTTGGTAGGGGGTTACGAGCAGTACTTC. Variable domain in full (rest from reference TRBV5-6 and TRBJ2-7): DAGVTQSPTHLIKTRGQQVTLRCSPKSGHDTVSWYQQALGQGPQFIFQYYEEEERQRGNFPDRFSGHQFPNYSSELNVNALLLGDSALYLCASSLVGGYEQYFGPGTRLTVT.

CDR3 in amino acids: CASSPGRTTVVQETQYF. In nucleotides, the CDR3 is TGTGCCAGCAGCCCCGGTAGAACTACGGTCGTCCAAGAGACCCAGTACTTC. The chain is built from TRBV7-3 and TRBJ2-5; D is unclear. CDR3 length: 17 amino acids. V was shortened by 5 bases and J by 1 base, with 20 bases between the two germline ends. Germline assignment: CDR1 SGHTA and CDR2 FQGTGA.

J is TRBJ2-1 and V is TRBV5-1; 8 nucleotides match TRBD2. CDR1 is SGHRS and CDR2 is YFSETQ in the germline V gene. This CDR3 comprises 15 residues. Losses at the gene ends were 6 bases for V and 5 bases for J; bases not matched to a gene: 10. In DNA form, the CDR3 reads TGCGCCAGCACCGGCGGCGGGGGGATAAACAATGAGCAGTTCTTC. This encodes CASTGGGGINNEQFF. Using reference TRBV5-1 and TRBJ2-1 for the parts outside the CDR3, the full variable domain is KAGVTQTPRYLIKTRGQQVTLSCSPISGHRSVSWYQQTPGQGLQFLFEYFSETQRNKGNFPGRFSGRQFSNSRSEMNVSTLELGDSALYLCASTGGGGINNEQFFGPGTRLTVL.

V gene TRBV18 combines with J gene TRBJ1-3; D is uncertain. Trimming took 3 bases from V and 0 from J, leaving 12 bases between them. Germline CDR1 and CDR2: KGHSH and LQKENI. The CDR3 totals 16 residues. CDR3 protein: CASSPWTGGSGNTIYF. DNA for the CDR3: TGTGCCAGCTCACCCTGGACGGGCGGCTCTGGAAACACCATATATTTT.

The V and J genes are TRBV5-1 and TRBJ1-1; TRBD1 matches 8 bases. CDR3 length: 16 amino acids. Per germline, CDR1 SGHRS and CDR2 YFSETQ. Germline trimming cut 0 bases from V and 1 base from J; bases unmatched to any gene: 5. This CDR3 is CASSLDIDRGNTEAFF. The CDR3 bases are TGCGCCAGCAGCTTGGATATCGACAGGGGGAACACTGAAGCTTTCTTT.

This clone was seen only a few times. Other DNA variants within this sample encode the same CDR3. The chain has TRBV7-2 and TRBJ2-7; perhaps TRBD2 as D (7 bases). The CDR3 is 14 amino acids. Germline CDR1 reads SGHTA; CDR2 reads FQGNSA. The V end was cut by 3 bases, the J end by 3 bases, with 12 bases between. As DNA, the CDR3 is TGTGCCAGCAGCTTTGGAGGGGGGGGCTACGAGCAGTACTTC. Translated, it gives CASSFGGGGYEQYF.

This clone showed up just once. V is TRBV4-2 and J is TRBJ1-1; the match to TRBD1 covers 8 bases. Germline V gene data show CDR1 as LGHNA and CDR2 as YNFKEQ. The ends lost 2 bases at V and 11 bases at J; junction bases unmatched: 4. There are 12 residues in the CDR3. CDR3 bases: TGTGCCAGCAGCCAATCCGGGACAGGCGCTTTCTTT. Translation: CASSQSGTGAFF.

This chain joins TRBV10-3 and TRBJ1-2, with D unclear. Between the trimmed V and J ends, which lost 3 bases and 5 bases, there was a span of 7 bases. This CDR3 spans 12 amino acids. In germline, CDR1 is ENHRY, CDR2 SYGVKD. CDR3 nucleotide sequence: TGTGCCATCAGTGATCAGGCGTATGGCTACACCTTC. It codes for CAISDQAYGYTF.

This clone has just one count. V is TRBV7-6 and J is TRBJ1-6, with D possibly TRBD1 on 5 matching bases. Germline V lookup: CDR1 SGHVS, CDR2 FNYEAQ. With 0 bases removed from V and 5 bases from J, the gap between germline ends came to 23 bases. The CDR3 loop spans 20 amino acids. CDR3 sequence: CASSLAARVVDGSHNSPLHF. The DNA for the CDR3 is TGTGCCAGCAGCTTAGCGGCCAGGGTAGTTGACGGCTCACATAATTCACCCCTCCACTTT.

The chain joins TRBV7-2 to TRBJ2-5; 8 bases match TRBD2. Germline V gene sequence: CDR1 SGHTA, CDR2 FQGNSA. Trimming at V came to 3 bases and at J to 0 bases, leaving 3 bases not matched to a gene. CDR3 length: 15 residues. CDR3: CASSFSGTNQETQYF. The CDR3 region has the DNA TGTGCCAGCAGCTTTAGCGGGACTAACCAAGAGACCCAGTACTTC.

This clone came up a few times. The chain is built from TRBV6-4 and TRBJ2-3; a possible D gene is TRBD2 (7 bases). Germline values: CDR1 MRHNA, CDR2 SNTAGT. The germline V and J ends were trimmed by 8 bases and 6 bases, with 18 bases remaining between them. This CDR3 spans 14 amino acids. The CDR3 reads CASAEGGAADTQYF. CDR3 DNA sequence: TGTGCCAGCGCGGAGGGGGGGGCCGCGGATACGCAGTATTTT.

The CDR3 bases are TGTGCCAGCAGCTCCAGGACTAGCGGGGGGGCAGATACGCAGTATTTT. Amino acid sequence: CASSSRTSGGADTQYF. The chain is built from TRBV13 and TRBJ2-3, with TRBD2 matching 15 bases. This CDR3 is built from 16 residues. Unmatched junction bases numbered 3, after V lost 4 bases and J lost 4 bases. Per the germline V gene, CDR1 is PRHDT and CDR2 is FYEKMQ (reference sequence).

DNA of the CDR3: TGTGCCAGCAGCCCAAAGGACAGGCGAAACACTGAAGCTTTCTTT. Its translation is CASSPKDRRNTEAFF. The chain employs TRBV9 and TRBJ1-1, with 7 bases fitting TRBD1. The V gene end was trimmed by 4 bases and the J gene end by 2 bases; junction bases not matched to a gene: 8. CDR1 is SGDLS and CDR2 is YYNGEE in the germline V gene. The CDR3 spans 15 residues.